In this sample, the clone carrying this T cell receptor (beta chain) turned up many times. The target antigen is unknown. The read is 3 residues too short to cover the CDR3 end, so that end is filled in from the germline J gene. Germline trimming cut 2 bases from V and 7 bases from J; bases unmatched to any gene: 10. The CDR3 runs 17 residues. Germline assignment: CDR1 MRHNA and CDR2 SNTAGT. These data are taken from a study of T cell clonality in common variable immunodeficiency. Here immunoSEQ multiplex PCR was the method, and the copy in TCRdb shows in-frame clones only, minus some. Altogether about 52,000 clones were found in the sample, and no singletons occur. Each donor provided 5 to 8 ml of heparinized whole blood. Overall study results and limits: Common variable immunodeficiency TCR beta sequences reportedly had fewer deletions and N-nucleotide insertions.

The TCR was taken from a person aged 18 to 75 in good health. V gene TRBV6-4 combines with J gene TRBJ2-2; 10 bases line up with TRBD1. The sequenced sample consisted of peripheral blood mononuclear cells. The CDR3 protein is CASSDPGTGVVYGELFF. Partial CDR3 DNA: TGTGCCAGCAGTGACCCAGGGACAGGGGTCGTTTACGGGGAG.